Only one count was recorded for the clone carrying this TCR beta chain. The antigen is unknown. The data belong to a study of blood T cells in healthy people across ages. With a J-beta primer mix and a sample-barcoded 5' primer, a second PCR ran about 7 to 12 cycles. All cDNA molecules were each tagged by a template-switch adaptor with 12 random nucleotides. TCRdb reanalysed the 5' RACE reads using MiXCR and keeps one entry per CDR3 protein. Here the sample spans about 830,000 distinct CDR3 sequences, around 68% being singletons. Germline lookup yields CDR1 SQVTM and CDR2 ANQGSEA. This CDR3 region has 12 residues. V lost 7 bases, J lost 5 bases, and 7 bases stayed unmatched. Researchers isolated at least 7 million PBMCs per sample. Extraction of total RNA produced a minimum of 5.5 micrograms from each sample. Study-wide points: In older individuals, TCR beta diversity per million T cells was lower, falling roughly linearly with age.

Specimen: blood. V is TRBV29-1 and J is TRBJ1-1; 7 nucleotides align to TRBD1. The sequence was obtained from a young man in good health. CDR3 coding DNA: TGCAGCGCTATGACAGGGATGACTGAAGCTTTCTTT. Translation gives CSAMTGMTEAFF.